These T cell receptor beta chains were read from a single sample in a study of cytomegalovirus exposure and HLA in healthy donors. The method was immunoSEQ multiplex PCR; TCRdb's version includes in-frame clones alone and lacks a portion of them. The sample lists about 96,000 clones, about three quarters occurring once. The sample was PBMCs. Receptors were obtained from a man aged 50 to 59 in good health and CMV-seropositive. CDR3s include the opening cysteine and the closing phenylalanine or tryptophan. The D gene is left open where the match is weak. Only some rows state a clone size, as once, few, many or a class for expanded clones.

D | J | size | V | DNA | CDR3
- | TRBJ1-6 | - | TRBV10-3 | TGTGCCATCAGAGACAGGAGCTCCTATAATTCACCCCTCCACTTT | CAIRDRSSYNSPLHF
- | TRBJ2-7 | - | TRBV4-3 | TGCGCCAGCAGCCGCGGTGGACAATCTCGCGAGCAGTACTTC | CASSRGGQSREQYF
TRBD1 | TRBJ1-1 | - | TRBV5-6 | TGTGCCAGCAGCTTGGGGACAGGGGGCCTGAACACTGAAGCTTTCTTT | CASSLGTGGLNTEAFF
TRBD1 | TRBJ2-7 | - | TRBV20-1 | TGCAGTGCTAGCCAGGGGGTCGAGCAGTACTTC | CSASQGVEQYF
TRBD1 | TRBJ2-5 | - | TRBV28 | TGTGCCAGCAGACACAGGGGTCGACGGGAGACCCAGTACTTC | CASRHRGRRETQYF
- | TRBJ1-2 | once | TRBV19 | TGTGCCAGTAGTATCCCGACAGAGAACTATGGCTACACCTTC | CASSIPTENYGYTF
TRBD1 | TRBJ1-4 | - | TRBV30 | TGTGCCTGGAGTGGGACAGGGAATGAAAAACTGTTTTTT | CAWSGTGNEKLFF
- | TRBJ1-4 | - | TRBV7-8 | TGTGCCAGCAGCCCCCTGGCCCGAGGTGAAAAACTGTTTTTT | CASSPLARGEKLFF
- | TRBJ1-2 | - | TRBV6-1 | TGTGCCAGCAGTGAAAGGCACGGGGGAAGCTATGGCTACCCCTTC | CASSERHGGSYGYPF
TRBD2 | TRBJ2-2 | once | TRBV15 | TGTGCCACCAGCAGAGAGGGGGGGACCGACTTCACCGGGGAGCTGTTTTTT | CATSREGGTDFTGELFF
- | TRBJ2-7 | - | TRBV2 | TGTGCCAGCAGTGAACAGGGGACCTACGAGCAGTACTTC | CASSEQGTYEQYF
- | TRBJ2-2 | - | TRBV6-6 | TGTGCCAGCAGTTACTCCCAGGGTCGGACCGGGGAGCTGTTTTTT | CASSYSQGRTGELFF
TRBD2 | TRBJ2-5 | - | TRBV5-5 | TGTGCCAGCAGCCCCAAGCCTAGCGGGGGGCAAGAGACCCAGTACTTC | CASSPKPSGGQETQYF
TRBD1 | TRBJ2-1 | - | TRBV19 | TGTGCCAGTAGTATAGCAGGGGGAAAGGGGTATGAGCAGTTCTTC | CASSIAGGKGYEQFF
- | TRBJ2-4 | few | TRBV19 | TGTGCCAGTAGTTCAGGGTCGCGGGGAAACATTCAGTACTTC | CASSSGSRGNIQYF
- | TRBJ1-2 | - | TRBV7-2 | TGTGCCAGCAGCATTCGGGGGTTTGGGGGTGGCTACACCTTC | CASSIRGFGGGYTF
- | TRBJ2-1 | - | TRBV6-5 | TGTGCCAGCAGCATTGCAGGGGGGTTTCGGGAGCAGTTCTTC | CASSIAGGFREQFF
TRBD1 | TRBJ2-1 | - | TRBV15 | TGTGCCACCAGCTATGGAGACAGGGGGCGTAATGAGCAGTTCTTC | CATSYGDRGRNEQFF
- | TRBJ2-1 | - | TRBV7-2 | TGTGCCAGCAGCTCCCGGGACACCTACAATGAGCAGTTCTTC | CASSSRDTYNEQFF
- | TRBJ2-6 | - | TRBV25-1 | TGTGCCAGCAGTGAATGGGGGGTCGGAGGGGCCAACGTCCTGCCTTTC | CASSEWGVGGANVLPF
- | TRBJ2-3 | - | TRBV20-1 | TGCAGTGCGCCACTAGGGGGGGGGATATTCTTT | CSAPLGGGIFF
TRBD1 | TRBJ1-1 | few | TRBV19 | TGTGCCAGTAGTCTTGGACAGGGGAACACTGAAGCTTTCTTT | CASSLGQGNTEAFF
TRBD1 | TRBJ1-2 | - | TRBV5-1 | TGCGCCAGCAGCTTGGCAGGGGGCTATGGCTACACCTTC | CASSLAGGYGYTF
TRBD2 | TRBJ2-1 | - | TRBV10-3 | TGTGCCATCAGTGACCCAACTAGCGGGGGAAACAATGAGCAGTTCTTC | CAISDPTSGGNNEQFF
TRBD2 | TRBJ2-7 | - | TRBV14 | TGTGCCAGCAGCCCCCGGACTAGCGGGGGGAATCAGTACTTC | CASSPRTSGGNQYF
- | TRBJ1-1 | - | TRBV6-1 | TGTGCCAGCAGTGACGGGGAGAACACTGAAGCTTTCTTT | CASSDGENTEAFF
- | TRBJ2-2 | hyperexpanded | TRBV6-4 | TGTGCCACCCGTGGAGGGGACGCCGGGGAGCTGTTTTTT | CATRGGDAGELFF
- | TRBJ2-5 | - | TRBV6-5 | TGTGCCAGCAATGACAGATACCAAGAGACCCAGTACTTC | CASNDRYQETQYF
- | TRBJ2-2 | few | TRBV19 | TGTGCCAGTAGCGGGGGTATCGGCACCGGGGAGCTGTTTTTT | CASSGGIGTGELFF
- | TRBJ2-7 | - | TRBV2 | TGTGCCAGCAGTCCCAGTGTGGGGGCTCGGTCTGAGCAGTACTTC | CASSPSVGARSEQYF
TRBD1 | TRBJ2-7 | - | TRBV29-1 | TGCAGCGCCTCCGGGGACAGCTACGAGCAGTACTTC | CSASGDSYEQYF
- | TRBJ2-7 | - | TRBV18 | TGTGCCAGCTCACCACGCGTAATAGTGGACGAGCAGTACTTC | CASSPRVIVDEQYF
- | TRBJ2-3 | few | TRBV18 | TGTGCCAGCTCACCTCTCCGTTCCACAGATACGCAGTATTTT | CASSPLRSTDTQYF